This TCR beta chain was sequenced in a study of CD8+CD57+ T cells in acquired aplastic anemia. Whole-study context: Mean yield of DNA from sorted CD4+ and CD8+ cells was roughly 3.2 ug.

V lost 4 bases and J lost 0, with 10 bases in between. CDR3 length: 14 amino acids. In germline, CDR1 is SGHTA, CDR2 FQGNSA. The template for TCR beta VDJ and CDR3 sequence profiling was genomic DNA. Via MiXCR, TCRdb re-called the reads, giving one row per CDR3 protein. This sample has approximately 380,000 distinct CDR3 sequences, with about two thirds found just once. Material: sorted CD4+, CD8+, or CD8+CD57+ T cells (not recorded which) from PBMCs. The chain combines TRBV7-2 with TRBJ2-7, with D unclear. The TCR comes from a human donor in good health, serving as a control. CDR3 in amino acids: CASSWERDSYEQYF. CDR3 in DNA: TGTGCCAGCAGCTGGGAAAGGGACTCCTACGAGCAGTACTTC.